Included here is one TCR beta chain sequence, with context. Antigen unknown. V lost 0 bases and J lost 7, with 16 bases in between. CDR1 is GTSNPN, CDR2 SVGIG, per germline (reference sequence). This CDR3 contains 15 residues. Molecular barcoding with unique molecular identifiers was used for the TCRbeta library. Each CDR3 protein is one row after TCRdb ran MiXCR on the PCR reads. The top ten clones hold 0.79% of a sample with around 670,000 distinct CDR3 sequences, about an eighth of them seen once. These data are taken from a study of T-cell reconstitution after alpha-beta-depleted transplantation in children. Study outcomes and limitations: Several hundred expanded graft clones reportedly were the source of alpha-beta T cells about two months after transplant. The high TCRbeta diversity at day 60 in some patients came from surviving recipient T cells and thymic progenitors. Most T-cell counts and diversity one year after the transplant came from T cells that were newly produced.

The specimen was PBMCs, collected before TCRalphabeta/CD19-depleted stem cell transplant. This chain connects TRBV30 to TRBJ1-5; D may be TRBD1 (6 bases). The receptor comes from a girl aged 2-10 years with congenital amegakaryocytic thrombocytopenia, due to receive a stem cell transplant. In DNA, the CDR3 is TGTGCCTGGAGTGTTAAGGGGGGTTGGGGGCAGCCCCAGCATTTT. Encoded protein: CAWSVKGGWGQPQHF.